The source of this T cell receptor beta chain is a study of T cells in Graves' hyperthyroidism and ophthalmopathy. Clinical symptoms, serum thyroxine and TRAb, thyroid ultrasound and orbital computed tomography together formed the diagnostic basis. Broader study findings: Most clonotypes that expanded in the thyroid above 0.001 also showed up in blood. Ophthalmopathy was separated from stable hyperthyroidism by a 13 V-J model.

V was clipped by 0 bases and J by 2 bases; unmatched bases: 9. Germline V gene lookup returns CDR1 SGHDN and CDR2 FVKESK. The CDR3 totals 19 residues. On this clonotype itself: Its antigen is unidentified.

From RNA transcripts, TCR beta CDR3 regions were amplified. Initially, a first-round RT-PCR of the TCR CDR3 employed the HTBI primer set. One entry per CDR3 protein results from TCRdb running MiXCR on the multiplex PCR reads. The table records over 650,000 distinct CDR3 sequences, 45% of them present only once. This chain connects TRBV14 to TRBJ1-3, with TRBD1 identical over 11 bases. Sequenced: peripheral blood or thyroid tissue (not recorded which). The sequence was collected from an adult man with Graves' disease, either hyperthyroidism or ophthalmopathy (not recorded which). The chain's CDR3 is CASSQELTGDRGTGNTIYF. In nucleotides, the CDR3 is TGTGCCAGCAGCCAAGAACTTACCGGGGACAGGGGGACTGGAAACACCATATATTTT.